This T cell receptor (beta chain) was sequenced in a study of blood T cell repertoires in COVID-19 (dated by TCRdb to 2019 to 2021). About the full investigation: The collaborator samples originated in the United States, Italy and Spain and spanned the acute and convalescent phases of COVID-19. Sample metadata almost always included a de-identified subject ID, COVID-19 status, age in years and sex. Where available, HLA class I and class II types were taken from metadata supplied by the sample provider and were not determined by assay-based typing. A freely available public database, intended as a resource for researchers studying the immune response to SARS-CoV-2, is where the repertoires were released. The material from the prospective study consisted of cDNA or gDNA derived from T cells, B-cell-depleted T cells, or PBMCs. The samples were drawn from two sources: the first 160 participants of the ongoing ImmuneRACE study, and 1,000 to 1,500 subjects contributed by 6 global collaborators. Deeply sampled blood TCRbeta repertoires from subjects exposed to, actively infected with, or recovered from COVID-19 were included in the dataset. Broad study findings and their caveats: How much clinical and demographic metadata was included differed by source and by participant, and the metadata was provided uncurated.

At one collaborating source in Seattle, patients were enrolled during active infection and were followed longitudinally through the course of disease. Whole blood was collected in K2EDTA tubes by collaborating institutions according to the institutions' own protocols. For TCRbeta analysis, collaborators shipped samples in one of three forms: frozen whole blood, isolated PBMCs, or DNA extracted from either of those sample types. TCRbeta CDR3 regions were amplified from genomic DNA by means of the immunoSEQ Assay, a bias-controlled multiplex PCR. In the authors' own workflow: The number of nucleated cells in each sample was estimated by amplification of reference gene primers within the assay. Sequence reads were collapsed and filtered to measure the absolute abundance of every unique TCRbeta CDR3 rearrangement. For each sample, productive Simpson clonality was calculated by taking the square root of Simpson's diversity index across productive rearrangements. TCRdb retrieved this table from immuneACCESS and kept in-frame rearrangements only. Not all clones are present; in checked studies, unresolved V genes account for under half, and no reason is known for the remainder. The DNA was the basis for D and trimming; V, J and clone size are from that table. The table for this sample lists some 100,000 clones; just over 85% of them were counted only once. About 1.9% of the sample goes to the ten largest clones.

As regards this clone: It has no known antigen specificity. Base qualities are not at hand, and no much larger clone is one base apart.

From the cysteine up to the phenylalanine, the CDR3 has a length of 13 residues. Only the CDR3 DNA is retained, 39 bases long and in frame from the first base. The germline V gene (reference sequence) provides CDR1 SEHNR and CDR2 FQNEAQ. Trimming leaves V shorter by 1 base and J shorter by 9 bases, with the junction holding 3 bases beyond the gene matches. Rearrangement joined TRBV7-9 to TRBJ2-1; the junction holds 7 bases that match TRBD1. Specimen: peripheral blood. The source of this sequence is a man aged 50-59 years with COVID-19, enrolled during active disease. CDR3 region: CASSLVGGGEQFF. The DNA sequence is as follows: TGTGCCAGCAGCTTAGTAGGGGGCGGTGAGCAGTTCTTC.